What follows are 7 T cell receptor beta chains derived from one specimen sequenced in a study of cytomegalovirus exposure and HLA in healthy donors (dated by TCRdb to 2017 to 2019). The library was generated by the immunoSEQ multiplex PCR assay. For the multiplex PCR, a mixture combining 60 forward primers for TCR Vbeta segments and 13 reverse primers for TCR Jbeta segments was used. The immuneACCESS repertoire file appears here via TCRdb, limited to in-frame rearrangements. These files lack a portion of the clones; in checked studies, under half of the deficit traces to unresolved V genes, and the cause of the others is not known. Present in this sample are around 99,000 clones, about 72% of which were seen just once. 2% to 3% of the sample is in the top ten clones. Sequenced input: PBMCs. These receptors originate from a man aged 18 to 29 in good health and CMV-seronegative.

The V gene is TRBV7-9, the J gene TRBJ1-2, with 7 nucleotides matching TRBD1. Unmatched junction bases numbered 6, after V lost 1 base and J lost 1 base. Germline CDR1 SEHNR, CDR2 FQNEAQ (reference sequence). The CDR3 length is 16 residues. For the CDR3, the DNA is TGTGCCAGCAGCTTAGGAAGACAGGGTCTTAACTATGGCTACACCTTC. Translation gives CASSLGRQGLNYGYTF. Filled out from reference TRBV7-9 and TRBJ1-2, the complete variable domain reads DTGVSQNPRHKITKRGQNVTFRCDPISEHNRLYWYRQTLGQGPEFLTYFQNEAQLEKSRLLSDRFSAERPKGSFSTLEIQRTEQGDSAMYLCASSLGRQGLNYGYTFGSGTRLTVV.

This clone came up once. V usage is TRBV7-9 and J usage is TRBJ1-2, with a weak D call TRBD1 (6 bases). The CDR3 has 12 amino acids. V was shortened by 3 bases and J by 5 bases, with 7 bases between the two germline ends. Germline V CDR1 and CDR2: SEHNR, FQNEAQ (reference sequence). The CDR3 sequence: CASSFTGYGYTF. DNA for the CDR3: TGTGCCAGCAGCTTTACAGGGTATGGCTACACCTTC.

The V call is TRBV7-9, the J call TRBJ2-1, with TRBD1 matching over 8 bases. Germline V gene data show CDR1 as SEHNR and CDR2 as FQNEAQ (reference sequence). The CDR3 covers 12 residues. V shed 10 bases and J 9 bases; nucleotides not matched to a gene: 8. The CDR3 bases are TGTGCCATTACGACAGGGGCGGGTGAGCAGTTCTTC. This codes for CAITTGAGEQFF.

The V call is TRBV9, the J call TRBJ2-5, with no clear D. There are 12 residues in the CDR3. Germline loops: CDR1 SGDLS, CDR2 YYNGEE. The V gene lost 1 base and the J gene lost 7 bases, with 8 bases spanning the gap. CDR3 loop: CASSVYSGTQYF. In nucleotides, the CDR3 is TGTGCCAGCAGCGTATATTCCGGGACCCAGTACTTC.

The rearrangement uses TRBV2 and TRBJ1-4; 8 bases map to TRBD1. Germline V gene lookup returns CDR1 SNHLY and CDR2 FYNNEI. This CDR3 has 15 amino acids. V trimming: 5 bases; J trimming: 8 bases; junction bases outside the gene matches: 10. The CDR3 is CASSPRTGSLEKLFF. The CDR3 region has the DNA TGTGCCAGCAGTCCCCGGACAGGGAGTCTGGAAAAACTGTTTTTT.

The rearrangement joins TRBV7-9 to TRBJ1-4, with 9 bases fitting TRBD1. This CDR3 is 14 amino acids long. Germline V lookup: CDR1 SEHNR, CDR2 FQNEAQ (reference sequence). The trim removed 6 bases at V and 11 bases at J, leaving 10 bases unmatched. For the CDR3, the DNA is TGTGCCAGCAGTTCCGACAGGGGGGGAGAGAAACTGTTTTTT. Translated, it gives CASSSDRGGEKLFF.

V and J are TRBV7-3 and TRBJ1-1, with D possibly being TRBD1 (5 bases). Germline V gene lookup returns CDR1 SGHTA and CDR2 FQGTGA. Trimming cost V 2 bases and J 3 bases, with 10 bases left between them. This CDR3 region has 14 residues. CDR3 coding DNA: TGTGCCAGCAGCTTAGTTGGGGGGGACACTGAAGCTTTCTTT. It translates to CASSLVGGDTEAFF.